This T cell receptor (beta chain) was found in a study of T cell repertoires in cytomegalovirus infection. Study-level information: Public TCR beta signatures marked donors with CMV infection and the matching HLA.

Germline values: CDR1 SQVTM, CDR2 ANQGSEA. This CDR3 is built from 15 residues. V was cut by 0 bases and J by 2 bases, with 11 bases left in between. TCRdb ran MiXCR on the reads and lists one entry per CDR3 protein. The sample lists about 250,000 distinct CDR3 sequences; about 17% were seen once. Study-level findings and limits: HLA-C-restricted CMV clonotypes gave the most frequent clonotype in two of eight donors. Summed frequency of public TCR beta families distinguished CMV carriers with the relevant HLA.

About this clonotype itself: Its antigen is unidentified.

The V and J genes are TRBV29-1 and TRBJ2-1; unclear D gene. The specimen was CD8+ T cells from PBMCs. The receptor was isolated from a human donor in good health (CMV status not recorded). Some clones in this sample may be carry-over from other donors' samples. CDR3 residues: CSVEDRQRTYNEQFF. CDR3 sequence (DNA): TGCAGCGTTGAAGATAGGCAGCGAACCTACAATGAGCAGTTCTTC.